A single sample gave rise to the 9 T cell receptor beta chains below, sequenced in a study of shared clonotypes between healthy human individuals (dated by TCRdb to about 2020). Library preparation was by the immunoSEQ multiplex PCR assay. The clones in this table, taken by TCRdb from immuneACCESS, are in-frame only. Not every clone is retained; where verified, under half of the shortfall comes from an unresolved V gene, and the cause of the rest is unknown. This sample is represented by 850,000 to 1,200,000 clones; roughly 75% of them were singletons. Over 1.3% of the sample goes to the ten largest clones. Sequenced input: memory CD4+ T cells sorted from blood. In light of the paper, this sample's cell subset or site label describes: CD45RA-negative fraction. The receptors stem from a man between 18 and 29 years old in good health.

This sequence joins TRBV6-6 and TRBJ2-7; possibly TRBD2 for D (6 bases). The CDR3 covers 15 residues. V was shortened by 2 bases and J by 4 bases, with 15 bases between the two germline ends. CDR1 MNHNY and CDR2 SVGAGI come from the germline V gene (reference sequence). Written as DNA, the CDR3 is TGTGCCAGCAGTTACCTCGCCGGGGAGGTTTACGAGCAGTACTTC. It codes for CASSYLAGEVYEQYF.

The rearrangement uses TRBV23-1 and TRBJ2-6, with D perhaps TRBD1 (6 bases). TRBV23-1 is identified as an open reading frame with a role that is uncertain. Deletions cut 3 bases from V and 4 bases from J, with 10 bases between. The CDR3 runs 15 residues. The CDR3 nucleotides read TGCGCCAGCAGTCAGGGGGCGTCCGGGGCCAACGTCCTGACTTTC. Its translation: CASSQGASGANVLTF.

This clone was detected ten times or more. V usage is TRBV5-1 and J usage is TRBJ1-1; D call uncertain. The germline gives CDR1 SGHRS, CDR2 YFSETQ. V was pared by 0 bases and J by 1 base, with 7 bases between. The CDR3 loop spans 14 amino acids. CDR3 amino acids: CASSLVPANTEAFF. Here the CDR3 DNA reads TGCGCCAGCAGCTTGGTTCCCGCGAACACTGAAGCTTTCTTT.

The chain couples TRBV14 to TRBJ1-1; 8 bases are a match to TRBD1. CDR1 and CDR2 from the germline V gene are SGHDN and FVKESK. This CDR3 has 15 amino acids. V trimming: 2 bases; J trimming: 4 bases; junction bases outside the gene matches: 6. CDR3 coding DNA: TGTGCCAGCAGCCAACTGGACAGGGTGGGCACTGAAGCTTTCTTT. It codes for CASSQLDRVGTEAFF.

This chain joins TRBV11-2 and TRBJ2-3; no definite D call. V lost 4 bases and J lost 6, with 11 bases in between. Germline V lookup: CDR1 SGHAT, CDR2 FQNNGV. The CDR3 totals 13 residues. The DNA of the CDR3 is TGTGCCAGCAGCTCGAGACCTATTGATACGCAGTATTTT. This sequence encodes CASSSRPIDTQYF.

The chain links TRBV5-6 to TRBJ2-7; D is undetermined. Per the germline V gene, CDR1 is SGHDT and CDR2 is YYEEEE. The V and J ends lost 0 bases and 7 bases respectively, with 8 bases between them. CDR3 length: 12 amino acids. Written as DNA, the CDR3 is TGTGCCAGCAGCTTGGCCAACAGAGAGCAGTACTTC. The encoded protein is CASSLANREQYF.

The chain has TRBV5-5 and TRBJ2-2, with 10 positions matching TRBD2. Per germline, CDR1 SGHKS and CDR2 YYEKEE (reference sequence). V was pared by 6 bases and J by 8 bases, with 16 bases of the junction left unmatched. The CDR3 extends over 17 amino acids. Here the CDR3 reads CASTLGGASGSWGELFF. CDR3 DNA: TGTGCCAGCACCTTAGGCGGGGCTAGCGGGAGCTGGGGGGAGCTGTTTTTT.

This clone occurred a few times. This sequence joins TRBV7-2 and TRBJ1-1; D gene ambiguous. Germline CDR1 is SGHTA and CDR2 is FQGNSA. This CDR3 spans 14 amino acids. V was shortened by 5 bases and J by 2 bases, with 12 bases between the two germline ends. DNA of the CDR3: TGTGCCAGCAGCCGCGGACGGGCTAACACTGAAGCTTTCTTT. This encodes CASSRGRANTEAFF.

V gene TRBV4-3 combines with J gene TRBJ2-3; D uncertain. The CDR3 runs to 15 residues. With 0 bases removed from V and 1 base from J, the gap between germline ends came to 8 bases. The germline CDR1 and CDR2 sequences are LGHNA and YSLEER. The CDR3 nucleotides read TGCGCCAGCAGCCAAGAGAAGGGCGGCACAGATACGCAGTATTTT. Protein: CASSQEKGGTDTQYF.